The 31 T cell receptor beta chains reported below all come from one sample, sequenced in a study of cytomegalovirus exposure and HLA in healthy donors. PCR employed 60 Vbeta and 13 Jbeta primers. Libraries were prepared by immunoSEQ multiplex PCR; TCRdb keeps only in-frame clonotypes and omits some of them. The sample has about 180,000 clones; roughly 75% are singletons. The sequencing input was PBMCs. These receptors came from a woman aged 25 to 39 in good health and CMV-seronegative.

This chain connects TRBV2 to TRBJ2-3, with 9 bases lining up with TRBD2. The CDR3 totals 14 residues. The germline CDR1 and CDR2 sequences are SNHLY and FYNNEI. With 6 bases clipped from V and 5 bases from J, the junction kept 6 bases outside the gene matches. CDR3 sequence (DNA): TGTGCCAGCAGCGCGGGGGGGCAGGAAGATACGCAGTATTTT. This translates into CASSAGGQEDTQYF.

The gene calls are TRBV7-2 and TRBJ2-7, with 10 bases identical to TRBD1. In germline, CDR1 is SGHTA, CDR2 FQGNSA. The CDR3 length is 13 residues. J was trimmed by 5 bases and V by 5 bases; bases with no gene match: 3. CDR3 coding DNA: TGTGCCAGCAGCCGGGACAGGGGAGACGAGCAGTACTTC. Translating gives CASSRDRGDEQYF.

This clone was seen only once. CDR3 DNA sequence: TGCGCCAGCAGCCCAGGCCATAGCAATCAGCCCCAGCATTTT. Protein: CASSPGHSNQPQHF. J is TRBJ1-5 and V is TRBV4-1; D ambiguous. CDR1 is MGHRA, CDR2 YSYEKL, per germline. V lost 4 bases and J 0 bases, leaving 7 bases between the germline ends. The CDR3 totals 14 residues.

The chain uses TRBV27 and TRBJ2-3, with 7 bases identical to TRBD2. Germline lookup yields CDR1 MNHEY and CDR2 SMNVEV (reference sequence). J gave up 2 bases and V 6 bases, and 8 bases lay outside the gene matches. CDR3 length equals 15 residues. CDR3 sequence reads: CASSLRAGPTDTQYF. For the CDR3, the DNA is TGTGCCAGCAGCCTAAGAGCGGGGCCCACAGATACGCAGTATTTT.

The gene calls are TRBV2 and TRBJ1-4; no clear D. The CDR3 sequence is 14 residues long. CDR1 is SNHLY, CDR2 FYNNEI, per germline. The V gene lost 2 bases and the J gene lost 10 bases, with 14 bases spanning the gap. The CDR3 nucleotides are TGTGCCAGCAGTGAAATGAGACGTCGAGGAAAACTGTTTTTT. It codes for CASSEMRRRGKLFF.

This clone was detected only a few times. In DNA form, the CDR3 reads TGTGCCTGGAGTTTTGGGGGGTGGAATTCACCCCTCCACTTT. Translation gives CAWSFGGWNSPLHF. This chain uses TRBV30 with TRBJ1-6; tentatively, D is TRBD1 (5 bases). CDR1 and CDR2 from the germline V gene are GTSNPN and SVGIG (reference sequence). The CDR3 loop spans 14 amino acids. V lost 2 bases, J lost 7 bases, and 12 bases lay in between. Using reference TRBV30 and TRBJ1-6 for the parts outside the CDR3, the full variable domain is SQTIHQWPATLVQPVGSPLSLECTVEGTSNPNLYWYRQAAGRGLQLLFYSVGIGQISSEVPQNLSASRPQDRQFILSSKKLLLSDSGFYLCAWSFGGWNSPLHFGNGTRLTVT.

This chain joins TRBV5-1 and TRBJ2-6; no definite D call. Trimming took off 1 base at V and 2 bases at J, with 7 bases between the two ends. The CDR3 covers 15 residues. Per germline, CDR1 SGHRS and CDR2 YFSETQ. CDR3 protein: CASSLFRTGANVLTF. DNA of the CDR3: TGCGCCAGCAGCTTGTTTCGTACTGGGGCCAACGTCCTGACTTTC.

This rearrangement joins TRBV4-1 to TRBJ2-7; TRBD2 matches 9 bases. The CDR3 extends over 17 amino acids. V was pared by 1 base and J by 3 bases, with 10 bases of the junction left unmatched. Germline values: CDR1 MGHRA, CDR2 YSYEKL. CDR3 protein: CASSQGFSGGSGYEQYF. The CDR3 DNA is TGCGCCAGCAGCCAAGGGTTTAGCGGGGGTTCGGGCTACGAGCAGTACTTC.

The CDR3 is CASTGRSTRGREETQYF. Here the CDR3 DNA reads TGTGCCAGCACGGGCAGAAGCACCAGGGGGCGAGAAGAGACCCAGTACTTC. The chain has TRBV27 and TRBJ2-5; 8 bases line up with TRBD1. The CDR3 is 17 amino acids. Germline values: CDR1 MNHEY, CDR2 SMNVEV (reference sequence). The V and J ends lost 7 bases and 3 bases, in that order; junction bases with no gene match: 16.

The V and J genes are TRBV18 and TRBJ1-1; D is possibly TRBD1 (5 bases). Looked up from germline, CDR1 is KGHSH and CDR2 is LQKENI. CDR3 size: 13 residues. Trimming shortened V by 8 bases and J by 0 bases, and 10 bases separated the two germline ends. The CDR3 nucleotides read TGTGCCAGCACGGAGGGGATGAACACTGAAGCTTTCTTT. Amino acid sequence: CASTEGMNTEAFF.

The chain joins TRBV29-1 to TRBJ1-4; D remains unclear. Germline CDR1 and CDR2: SQVTM and ANQGSEA. The CDR3 is made up of 13 amino acids. V was clipped by 7 bases and J by 8 bases, with 17 bases between them. CDR3 region: CSASRTNTEKLFF. For the CDR3, the DNA is TGCAGCGCTAGCCGAACTAACACCGAAAAACTGTTTTTT.

The rearrangement uses TRBV11-2 and TRBJ1-5; possible D gene TRBD1, 5 bases. The CDR3 spans 15 residues. V dropped 1 base and J dropped 2 bases, with 9 bases sitting between them. CDR1 and CDR2 from the germline V gene are SGHAT and FQNNGV. CDR3 in amino acids: CASSLGGSGNQPQHF. DNA for the CDR3: TGTGCCAGCAGCTTAGGGGGCAGTGGCAATCAGCCCCAGCATTTT.

The rearrangement uses TRBV10-3 and TRBJ1-1, with 7 bases lining up with TRBD1. The CDR3 covers 15 residues. Losses at the gene ends were 0 bases for V and 3 bases for J; bases not matched to a gene: 4. Germline values: CDR1 ENHRY, CDR2 SYGVKD. CDR3 sequence reads: CAISESTGKDTEAFF. The CDR3 bases are TGTGCCATCAGTGAGTCGACAGGGAAAGACACTGAAGCTTTCTTT.

The CDR3 is CASSDGTGYGYTF. DNA for the CDR3: TGTGCCAGCAGCGATGGGACAGGCTATGGCTACACCTTC. The chain couples TRBV5-4 to TRBJ1-2; the match to TRBD1 covers 8 bases. The CDR3 length is 13 residues. V was pared by 4 bases and J by 4 bases, with 3 bases of the junction left unmatched. From germline, CDR1 is SGHNT and CDR2 YYREEE (reference sequence). The full variable domain, completed using reference TRBV5-4 and TRBJ1-2, is ETGVTQSPTHLIKTRGQQVTLRCSSQSGHNTVSWYQQALGQGPQFIFQYYREEENGRGNFPPRFSGLQFPNYSSELNVNALELDDSALYLCASSDGTGYGYTFGSGTRLTVV.

This clone was recorded a few times. The rearrangement links TRBV5-6 to TRBJ1-1; TRBD1 matches 10 bases. Per the germline V gene, CDR1 is SGHDT and CDR2 is YYEEEE. There are 15 residues in the CDR3. V was clipped by 7 bases and J by 5 bases; unmatched bases: 11. The CDR3 reads CASGFWTGGMTEAFF. CDR3 nucleotides: TGTGCCAGCGGATTTTGGACAGGGGGTATGACTGAAGCTTTCTTT. The full variable domain, with the rest looked up from reference TRBV5-6 and TRBJ1-1, is DAGVTQSPTHLIKTRGQQVTLRCSPKSGHDTVSWYQQALGQGPQFIFQYYEEEERQRGNFPDRFSGHQFPNYSSELNVNALLLGDSALYLCASGFWTGGMTEAFFGQGTRLTVV.

This chain connects TRBV7-8 to TRBJ2-2; D may be TRBD2 (7 bases). Germline V gene sequence: CDR1 SGHVS, CDR2 FQNEAQ. The CDR3 has 14 residues. V lost 6 bases and J lost 5, with 13 bases in between. The CDR3 loop reads CASRVGGPTGELFF. CDR3 nucleotide sequence: TGTGCCAGCAGGGTGGGGGGGCCAACCGGGGAGCTGTTTTTT.

The chain joins TRBV7-9 to TRBJ2-1, with TRBD2 identical over 12 bases. Germline CDR1 reads SEHNR; CDR2 reads FQNEAQ (reference sequence). V dropped 4 bases and J dropped 5; count of bases not matched to a gene: 6. The CDR3 spans 16 residues. The CDR3 sequence is CASSSLTSGGNNEQFF. The CDR3 region has the DNA TGTGCCAGCAGCTCCCTGACTAGCGGGGGAAACAATGAGCAGTTCTTC.

CDR3 protein: CASSLGGGSSTSTDTQYF. As DNA, the CDR3 is TGTGCCAGCAGCTTAGGGGGCGGGAGTTCTACTAGCACAGATACGCAGTATTTT. The V gene is TRBV11-2, the J gene TRBJ2-3; 7 positions match TRBD2. The CDR3 runs 18 residues. The germline gives CDR1 SGHAT, CDR2 FQNNGV. Unmatched junction bases numbered 10, after V lost 1 base and J lost 0 bases.

This clone was seen only a few times. The V call is TRBV5-8, the J call TRBJ2-1, with 15 nucleotides matching TRBD2. There are 17 residues in the CDR3. The J segment lost 3 bases and the V segment lost 4 bases, leaving 5 bases of the junction unmatched. Germline V lookup: CDR1 SGHTS, CDR2 YDEGEE. CDR3 sequence reads: CASSRGLAGGGYNEQFF. CDR3 nucleotide sequence: TGTGCCAGCAGCAGGGGACTAGCGGGGGGCGGCTACAATGAGCAGTTCTTC.

The rearrangement links TRBV29-1 to TRBJ2-7; 9 nucleotides align to TRBD2. Germline values: CDR1 SQVTM, CDR2 ANQGSEA. Germline trimming cut 4 bases from V and 4 bases from J; bases unmatched to any gene: 8. This CDR3 region has 14 residues. The CDR3 coding sequence is TGCAGCGTTGCCGCGGGGGGGACCCGGTACGAGCAGTACTTC. It codes for CSVAAGGTRYEQYF.

The chain links TRBV2 to TRBJ1-4, with D perhaps TRBD1 (6 bases). Trimming removed 4 bases at V and 5 bases at J, with 14 bases between. Germline V gives CDR1 SNHLY, CDR2 FYNNEI. The CDR3 totals 15 residues. This chain's CDR3 is CASSGRGQMNEKLFF. The CDR3 DNA reads as TGTGCCAGCAGTGGCCGTGGACAGATGAATGAAAAACTGTTTTTT.

This clone showed up just a few times. The V and J genes are TRBV5-8 and TRBJ2-1; TRBD1 is a possible D gene (5 bases). V was cut by 2 bases and J by 3 bases, with 18 bases left in between. Germline CDR1 is SGHTS and CDR2 is YDEGEE. The CDR3 has 17 residues. The DNA for the CDR3 is TGTGCCAGCAGCTTTAGCCTAGGGGTAATGGGCTACAATGAGCAGTTCTTC. It translates to CASSFSLGVMGYNEQFF.

The rearrangement uses TRBV10-2 and TRBJ2-3; 10 bases line up with TRBD2. The CDR3 loop spans 16 amino acids. The germline gives CDR1 WSHSY, CDR2 SAAADI. V trimming: 5 bases; J trimming: 4 bases; junction bases outside the gene matches: 9. The CDR3 reads CASSRVSGGPADTQYF. CDR3 DNA: TGCGCCAGCAGTAGGGTTAGCGGGGGGCCAGCAGATACGCAGTATTTT.

This clone has a single count. The V call is TRBV6-5, the J call TRBJ1-2; D uncertain. V dropped 6 bases and J dropped 1 base, with 6 bases sitting between them. Germline CDR1 and CDR2: MNHEY and SVGAGI. There are 12 residues in the CDR3. CDR3 in DNA: TGTGCCAGCAGCGGGATTAACTATGGCTACACCTTC. Protein sequence: CASSGINYGYTF.

The CDR3 DNA is TGTGCCAGTAGTATAGACCCCAATGCACCCCTCCACTTT. Residues: CASSIDPNAPLHF. V usage is TRBV19 and J usage is TRBJ1-6, with no clear D. The CDR3 has 13 amino acids. From germline, CDR1 is LNHDA and CDR2 SQIVND (reference sequence). Trimming stripped 0 bases from V and 11 bases from J, with 8 bases between. The full variable domain, in which reference TRBV19 and TRBJ1-6 provide the parts outside the CDR3, is DGGITQSPKYLFRKEGQNVTLSCEQNLNHDAMYWYRQDPGQGLRLIYYSQIVNDFQKGDIAEGYSVSREKKESFPLTVTSAQKNPTAFYLCASSIDPNAPLHFGNGTRLTVT.

This chain uses TRBV5-1 with TRBJ2-1; 16 positions match TRBD2. This CDR3 contains 18 residues. V lost 3 bases and J lost 5; bases outside the gene matches: 8. CDR1 and CDR2 from the germline V gene are SGHRS and YFSETQ. The CDR3 nucleotides read TGCGCCAGCAGCTGGGGACTAGCGGGGGGGCCCGAGAACAATGAGCAGTTCTTC. It translates to CASSWGLAGGPENNEQFF.

In this sample, this clone turned up once. J is TRBJ2-2 and V is TRBV10-3, with 7 bases identical to TRBD1. Looked up from germline, CDR1 is ENHRY and CDR2 is SYGVKD. Trimming cost V 10 bases and J 0 bases; bases outside gene matches: 8. This CDR3 is 15 amino acids long. The CDR3 sequence is CASSPRGSNTGELFF. In nucleotides, the CDR3 is TGTGCCAGCAGCCCCAGGGGGTCGAACACCGGGGAGCTGTTTTTT.

The chain combines TRBV27 with TRBJ2-5; D may be TRBD2 (5 bases). The CDR3 length is 14 residues. Looked up from germline, CDR1 is MNHEY and CDR2 is SMNVEV (reference sequence). Trimming took 0 bases from V and 4 from J, leaving 9 bases between them. CDR3 in amino acids: CASSLSPRGETQYF. The DNA for the CDR3 is TGTGCCAGCAGTTTATCGCCACGGGGAGAGACCCAGTACTTC.

The chain has TRBV6-5 and TRBJ1-1; unclear D gene. The V and J ends lost 0 bases and 6 bases respectively, with 8 bases between them. There are 13 residues in the CDR3. Per germline, CDR1 MNHEY and CDR2 SVGAGI. The CDR3 sequence is CASSYSEGPEAFF. Written as DNA, the CDR3 is TGTGCCAGCAGTTACTCGGAGGGTCCTGAAGCTTTCTTT.

J is TRBJ2-1 and V is TRBV5-1, with D hard to call. V was cut by 4 bases and J by 4 bases, with 9 bases left in between. This CDR3 is built from 13 residues. Germline V gives CDR1 SGHRS, CDR2 YFSETQ. As DNA, the CDR3 is TGCGCCAGCAGCCCCCAGGATTACAATGAGCAGTTCTTC. It specifies CASSPQDYNEQFF.

Only a few counts were recorded for this clone. The V and J genes are TRBV4-3 and TRBJ2-1, with 11 bases matching TRBD2. V was clipped by 3 bases and J by 6 bases; unmatched bases: 10. Looked up from germline, CDR1 is LGHNA and CDR2 is YSLEER. CDR3 size: 17 residues. The CDR3 DNA reads TGCGCCAGCAGCCAGGGTTTCCTAGCGGGGGGCCTCAATGAGCAGTTCTTC. This encodes CASSQGFLAGGLNEQFF.